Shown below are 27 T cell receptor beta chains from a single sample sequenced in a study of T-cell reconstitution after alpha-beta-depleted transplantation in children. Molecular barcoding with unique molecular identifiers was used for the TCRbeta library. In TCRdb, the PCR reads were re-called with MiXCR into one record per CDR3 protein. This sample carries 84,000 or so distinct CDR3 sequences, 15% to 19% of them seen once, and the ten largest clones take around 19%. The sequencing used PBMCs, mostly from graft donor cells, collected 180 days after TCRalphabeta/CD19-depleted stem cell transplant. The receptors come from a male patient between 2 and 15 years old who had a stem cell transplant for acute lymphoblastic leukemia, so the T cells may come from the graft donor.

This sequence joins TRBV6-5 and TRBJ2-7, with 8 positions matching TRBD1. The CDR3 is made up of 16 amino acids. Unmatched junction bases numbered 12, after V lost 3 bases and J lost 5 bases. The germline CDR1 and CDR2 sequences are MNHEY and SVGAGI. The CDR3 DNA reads TGTGCCAGCAGTTATTCGGACAGGGCCGGGAAGGACGAGCAGTACTTC. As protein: CASSYSDRAGKDEQYF.

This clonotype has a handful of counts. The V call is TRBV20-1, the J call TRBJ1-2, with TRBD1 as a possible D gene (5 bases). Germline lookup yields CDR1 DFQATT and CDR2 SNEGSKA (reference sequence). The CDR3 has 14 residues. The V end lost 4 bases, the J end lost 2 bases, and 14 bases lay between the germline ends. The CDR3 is CSAISPQENYGYTF. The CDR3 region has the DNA TGCAGTGCTATATCCCCACAGGAGAACTATGGCTACACCTTC.

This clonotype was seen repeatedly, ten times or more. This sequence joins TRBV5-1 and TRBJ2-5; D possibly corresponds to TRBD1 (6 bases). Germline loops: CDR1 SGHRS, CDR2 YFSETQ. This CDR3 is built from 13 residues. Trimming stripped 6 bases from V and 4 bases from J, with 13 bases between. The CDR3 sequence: CASIGTSTETQYF. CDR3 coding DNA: TGCGCCAGCATCGGGACATCAACAGAGACCCAGTACTTC. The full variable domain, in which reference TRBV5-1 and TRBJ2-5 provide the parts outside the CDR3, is KAGVTQTPRYLIKTRGQQVTLSCSPISGHRSVSWYQQTPGQGLQFLFEYFSETQRNKGNFPGRFSGRQFSNSRSEMNVSTLELGDSALYLCASIGTSTETQYFGPGTRLLVL.

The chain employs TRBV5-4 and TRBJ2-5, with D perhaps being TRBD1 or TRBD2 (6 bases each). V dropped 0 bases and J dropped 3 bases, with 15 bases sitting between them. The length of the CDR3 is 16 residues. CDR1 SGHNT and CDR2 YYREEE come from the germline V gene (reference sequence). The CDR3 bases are TGTGCCAGCAGCTTGGGAGGGGGGAGATGGAAAGAGACCCAGTACTTC. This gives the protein CASSLGGGRWKETQYF.

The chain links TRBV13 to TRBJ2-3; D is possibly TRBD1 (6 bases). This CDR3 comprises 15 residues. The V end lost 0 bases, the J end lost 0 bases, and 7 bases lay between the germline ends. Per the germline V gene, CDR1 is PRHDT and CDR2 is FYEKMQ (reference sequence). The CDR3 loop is CASSLGDRSTDTQYF. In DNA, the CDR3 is TGTGCCAGCAGCTTAGGGGACAGAAGCACAGATACGCAGTATTTT.

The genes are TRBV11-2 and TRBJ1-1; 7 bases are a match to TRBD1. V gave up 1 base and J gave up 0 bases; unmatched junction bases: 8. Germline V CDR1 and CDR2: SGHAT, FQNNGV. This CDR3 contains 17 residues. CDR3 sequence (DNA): TGTGCCAGCAGCTTAGCAGGGGGGCCTATCATGAACACTGAAGCTTTCTTT. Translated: CASSLAGGPIMNTEAFF. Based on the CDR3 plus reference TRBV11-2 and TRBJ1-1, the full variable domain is EAGVAQSPRYKIIEKRQSVAFWCNPISGHATLYWYQQILGQGPKLLIQFQNNGVVDDSQLPKDRFSAERLKGVDSTLKIQPAKLEDSAVYLCASSLAGGPIMNTEAFFGQGTRLTVV.

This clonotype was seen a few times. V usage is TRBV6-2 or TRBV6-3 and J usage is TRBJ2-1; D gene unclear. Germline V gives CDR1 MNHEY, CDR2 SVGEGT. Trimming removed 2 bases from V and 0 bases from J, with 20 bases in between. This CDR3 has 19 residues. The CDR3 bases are TGTGCCAGCAGTTACCCGGATCAACCCAATGAGAACTCCTACAATGAGCAGTTCTTC. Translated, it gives CASSYPDQPNENSYNEQFF.

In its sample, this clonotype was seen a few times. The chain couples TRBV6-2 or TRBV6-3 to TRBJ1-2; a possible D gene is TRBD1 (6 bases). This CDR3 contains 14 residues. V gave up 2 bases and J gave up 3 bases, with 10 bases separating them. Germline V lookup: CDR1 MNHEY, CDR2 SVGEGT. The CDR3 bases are TGTGCCAGCAGTTACGGGGGCGCGGACTATGGCTACACCTTC. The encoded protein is CASSYGGADYGYTF.

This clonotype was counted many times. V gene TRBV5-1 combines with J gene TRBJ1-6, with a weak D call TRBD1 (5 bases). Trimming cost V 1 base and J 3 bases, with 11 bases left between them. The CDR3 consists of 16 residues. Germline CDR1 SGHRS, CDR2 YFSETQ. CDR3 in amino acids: CASSLRGKGYNSPLHF. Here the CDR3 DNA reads TGCGCCAGCAGCTTGCGGGGCAAGGGCTATAATTCACCCCTCCACTTT.

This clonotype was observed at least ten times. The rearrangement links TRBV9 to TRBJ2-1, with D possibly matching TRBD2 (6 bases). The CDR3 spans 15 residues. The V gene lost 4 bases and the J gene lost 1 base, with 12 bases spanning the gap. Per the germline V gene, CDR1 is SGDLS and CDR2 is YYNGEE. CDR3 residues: CASSLQAGSYNEQFF. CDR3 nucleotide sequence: TGTGCCAGCAGCCTACAGGCGGGGTCCTACAATGAGCAGTTCTTC.

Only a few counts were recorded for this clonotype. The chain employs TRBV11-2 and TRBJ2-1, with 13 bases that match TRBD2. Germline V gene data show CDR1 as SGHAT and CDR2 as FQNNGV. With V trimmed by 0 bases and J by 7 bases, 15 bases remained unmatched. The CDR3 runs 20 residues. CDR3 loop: CASSLDETSGGLIPSNEQFF. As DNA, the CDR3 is TGTGCCAGCAGCTTAGATGAGACTAGCGGGGGGCTCATCCCCTCAAATGAGCAGTTCTTC.

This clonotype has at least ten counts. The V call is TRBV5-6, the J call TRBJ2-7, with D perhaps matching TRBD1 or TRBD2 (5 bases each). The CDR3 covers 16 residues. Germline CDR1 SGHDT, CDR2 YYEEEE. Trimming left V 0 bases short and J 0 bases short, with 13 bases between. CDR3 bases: TGTGCCAGCAGCTTGGGGGGGTATGGACTCTCCTACGAGCAGTACTTC. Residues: CASSLGGYGLSYEQYF.

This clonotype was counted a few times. The CDR3 nucleotides are TGTGCCAGCAGCATAGGGGCCCATAGGGAGCAGTACTTC. This sequence encodes CASSIGAHREQYF. The rearrangement uses TRBV7-2 and TRBJ2-7, with D possibly TRBD1 on 5 matching bases. The germline V gene encodes CDR1 SGHTA and CDR2 FQGNSA. The CDR3 covers 13 residues. V was pared by 5 bases and J by 7 bases, with 15 bases between.

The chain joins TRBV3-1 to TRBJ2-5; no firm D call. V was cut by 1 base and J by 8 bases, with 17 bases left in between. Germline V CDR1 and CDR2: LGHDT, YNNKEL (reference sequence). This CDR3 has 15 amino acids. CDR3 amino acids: CASSQATRPKNTQYF. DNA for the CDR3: TGTGCCAGCAGCCAAGCGACACGACCCAAAAACACCCAGTACTTC.

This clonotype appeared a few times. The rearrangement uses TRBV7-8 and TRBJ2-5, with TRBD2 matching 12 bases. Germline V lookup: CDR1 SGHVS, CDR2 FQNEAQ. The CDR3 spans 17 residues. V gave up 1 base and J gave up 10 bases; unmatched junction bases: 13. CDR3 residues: CASSLDRLAGGLGGQYF. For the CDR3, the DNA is TGTGCCAGCAGCTTAGACCGGCTAGCGGGGGGGCTGGGGGGCCAGTACTTC.

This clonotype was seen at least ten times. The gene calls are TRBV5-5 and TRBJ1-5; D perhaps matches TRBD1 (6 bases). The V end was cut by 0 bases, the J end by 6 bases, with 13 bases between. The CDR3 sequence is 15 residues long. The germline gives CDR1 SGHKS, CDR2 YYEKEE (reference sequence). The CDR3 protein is CASSLAGGAAQPQHF. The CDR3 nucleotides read TGTGCCAGCAGCTTGGCCGGGGGGGCGGCTCAGCCCCAGCATTTT.

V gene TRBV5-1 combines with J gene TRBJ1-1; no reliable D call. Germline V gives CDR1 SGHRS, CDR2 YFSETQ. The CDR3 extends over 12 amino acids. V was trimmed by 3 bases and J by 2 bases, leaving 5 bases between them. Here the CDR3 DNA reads TGCGCCAGCAGCTCGGTTAACACTGAAGCTTTCTTT. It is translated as CASSSVNTEAFF.

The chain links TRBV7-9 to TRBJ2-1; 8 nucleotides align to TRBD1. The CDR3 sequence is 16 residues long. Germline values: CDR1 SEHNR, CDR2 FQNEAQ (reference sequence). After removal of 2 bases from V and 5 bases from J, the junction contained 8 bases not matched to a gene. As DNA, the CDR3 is TGTGCCAGCAGCTTAACTTTGAAGGACAGGGACAATGAGCAGTTCTTC. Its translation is CASSLTLKDRDNEQFF.

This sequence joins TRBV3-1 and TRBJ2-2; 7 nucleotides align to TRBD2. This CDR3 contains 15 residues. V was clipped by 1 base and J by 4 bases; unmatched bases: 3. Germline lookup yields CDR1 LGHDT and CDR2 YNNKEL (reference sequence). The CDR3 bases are TGTGCCAGCAGCCAAGTCCGCGGGGGCACCGGGGAGCTGTTTTTT. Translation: CASSQVRGGTGELFF.

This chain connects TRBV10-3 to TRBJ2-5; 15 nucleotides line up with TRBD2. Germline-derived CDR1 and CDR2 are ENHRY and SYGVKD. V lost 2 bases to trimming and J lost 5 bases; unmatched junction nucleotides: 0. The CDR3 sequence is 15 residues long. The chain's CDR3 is CAISEGLAGGETQYF. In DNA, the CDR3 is TGTGCCATCAGTGAGGGACTAGCGGGGGGGGAGACCCAGTACTTC.

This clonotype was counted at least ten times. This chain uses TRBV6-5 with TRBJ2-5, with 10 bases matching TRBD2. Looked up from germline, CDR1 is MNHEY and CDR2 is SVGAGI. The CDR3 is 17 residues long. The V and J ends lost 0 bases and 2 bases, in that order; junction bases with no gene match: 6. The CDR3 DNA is TGTGCCAGCAGTTACTCGATGGTTAGCGGGGGGCAAGAGACCCAGTACTTC. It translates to CASSYSMVSGGQETQYF.

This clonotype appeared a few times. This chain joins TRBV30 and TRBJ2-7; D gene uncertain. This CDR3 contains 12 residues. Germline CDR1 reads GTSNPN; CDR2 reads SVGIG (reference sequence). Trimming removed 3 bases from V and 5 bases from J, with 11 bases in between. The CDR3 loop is CAWSGSSDEQYF. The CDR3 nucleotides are TGTGCCTGGAGCGGGTCGAGCGACGAGCAGTACTTC.

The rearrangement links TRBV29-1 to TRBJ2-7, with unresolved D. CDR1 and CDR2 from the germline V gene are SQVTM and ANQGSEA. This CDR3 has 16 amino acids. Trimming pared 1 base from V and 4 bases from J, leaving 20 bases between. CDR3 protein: CSVEGINSGPLYEQYF. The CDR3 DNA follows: TGCAGCGTTGAAGGCATTAACAGTGGACCCCTTTACGAGCAGTACTTC.

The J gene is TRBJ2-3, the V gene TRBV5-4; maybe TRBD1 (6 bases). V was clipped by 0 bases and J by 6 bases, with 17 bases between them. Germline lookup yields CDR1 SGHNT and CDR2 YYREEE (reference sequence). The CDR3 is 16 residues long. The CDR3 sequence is CASSLDGQHRGDTQYF. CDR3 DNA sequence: TGTGCCAGCAGCTTGGACGGACAGCATAGGGGGGATACGCAGTATTTT. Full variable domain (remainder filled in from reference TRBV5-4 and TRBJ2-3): ETGVTQSPTHLIKTRGQQVTLRCSSQSGHNTVSWYQQALGQGPQFIFQYYREEENGRGNFPPRFSGLQFPNYSSELNVNALELDDSALYLCASSLDGQHRGDTQYFGPGTRLTVL.

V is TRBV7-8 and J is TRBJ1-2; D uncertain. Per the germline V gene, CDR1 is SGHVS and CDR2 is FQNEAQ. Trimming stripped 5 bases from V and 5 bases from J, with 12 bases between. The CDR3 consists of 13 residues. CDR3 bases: TGTGCCAGCAGCCCGATTTTAGAATATGGCTACACCTTC. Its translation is CASSPILEYGYTF.

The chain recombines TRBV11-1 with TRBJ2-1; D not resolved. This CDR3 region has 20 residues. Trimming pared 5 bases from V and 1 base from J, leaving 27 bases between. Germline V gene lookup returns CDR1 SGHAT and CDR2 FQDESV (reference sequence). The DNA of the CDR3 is TGTGCCAGCAGCCACCACCCGGAACCCTTCCCCCTATGGTCCTACAATGAGCAGTTCTTC. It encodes CASSHHPEPFPLWSYNEQFF.

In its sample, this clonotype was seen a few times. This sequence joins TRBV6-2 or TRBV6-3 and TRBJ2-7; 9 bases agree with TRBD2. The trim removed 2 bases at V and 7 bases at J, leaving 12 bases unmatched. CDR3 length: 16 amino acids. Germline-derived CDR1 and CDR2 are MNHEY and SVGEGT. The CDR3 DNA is TGTGCCAGCAGTTACGTGTTTCTCGCGCTAGCGGGGGAGCAGTACTTC. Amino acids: CASSYVFLALAGEQYF.